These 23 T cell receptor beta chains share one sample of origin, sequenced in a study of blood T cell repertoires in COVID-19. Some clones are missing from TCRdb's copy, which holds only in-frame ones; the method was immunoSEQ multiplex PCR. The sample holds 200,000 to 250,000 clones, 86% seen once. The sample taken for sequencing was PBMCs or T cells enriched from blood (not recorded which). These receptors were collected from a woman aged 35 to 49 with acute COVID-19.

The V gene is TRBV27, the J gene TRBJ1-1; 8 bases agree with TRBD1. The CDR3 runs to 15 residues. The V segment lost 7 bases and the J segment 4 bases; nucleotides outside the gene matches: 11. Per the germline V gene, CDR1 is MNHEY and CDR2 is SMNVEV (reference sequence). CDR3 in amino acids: CASTNPGQGSTEAFF. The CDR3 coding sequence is TGTGCCAGCACCAACCCCGGACAGGGAAGCACTGAAGCTTTCTTT.

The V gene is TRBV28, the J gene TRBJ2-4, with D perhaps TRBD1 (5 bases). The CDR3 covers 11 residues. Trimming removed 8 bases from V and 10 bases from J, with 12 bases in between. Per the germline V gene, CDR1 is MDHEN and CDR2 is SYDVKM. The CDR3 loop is CASSSGRIQYF. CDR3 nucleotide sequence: TGTGCCAGCTCCTCAGGGCGGATTCAGTACTTC.

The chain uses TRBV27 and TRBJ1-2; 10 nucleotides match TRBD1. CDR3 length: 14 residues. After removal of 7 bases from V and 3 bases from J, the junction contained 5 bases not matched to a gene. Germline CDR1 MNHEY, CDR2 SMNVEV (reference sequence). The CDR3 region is CASTRTGGHYGYTF. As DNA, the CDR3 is TGTGCCAGCACACGGACAGGGGGACACTATGGCTACACCTTC.

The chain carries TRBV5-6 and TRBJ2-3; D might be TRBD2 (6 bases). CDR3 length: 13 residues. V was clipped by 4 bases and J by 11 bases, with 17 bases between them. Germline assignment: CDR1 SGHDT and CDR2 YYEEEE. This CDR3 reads CASSPMTRKGQYF. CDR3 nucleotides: TGTGCCAGCAGCCCCATGACTAGAAAGGGGCAGTATTTT. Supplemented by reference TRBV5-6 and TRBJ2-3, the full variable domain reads DAGVTQSPTHLIKTRGQQVTLRCSPKSGHDTVSWYQQALGQGPQFIFQYYEEEERQRGNFPDRFSGHQFPNYSSELNVNALLLGDSALYLCASSPMTRKGQYFGPGTRLTVL.

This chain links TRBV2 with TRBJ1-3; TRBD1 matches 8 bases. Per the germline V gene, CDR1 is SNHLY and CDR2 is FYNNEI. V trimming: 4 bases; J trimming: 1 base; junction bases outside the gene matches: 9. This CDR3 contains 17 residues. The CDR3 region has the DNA TGTGCCAGCAGTGGAACGGACAGGGAGCGTTCTGGAAACACCATATATTTT. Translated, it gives CASSGTDRERSGNTIYF.

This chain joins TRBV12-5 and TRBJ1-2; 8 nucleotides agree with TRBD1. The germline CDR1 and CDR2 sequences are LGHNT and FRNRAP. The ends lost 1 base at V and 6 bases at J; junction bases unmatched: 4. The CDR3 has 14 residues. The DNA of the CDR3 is TGTGCTAGTGGTTTGGACGTGGACAGGGATGGCTACACCTTC. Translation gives CASGLDVDRDGYTF. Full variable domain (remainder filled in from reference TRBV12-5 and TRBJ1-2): DARVTQTPRHKVTEMGQEVTMRCQPILGHNTVFWYRQTMMQGLELLAYFRNRAPLDDSGMPKDRFSAEMPDATLATLKIQPSEPRDSAVYFCASGLDVDRDGYTFGSGTRLTVV.

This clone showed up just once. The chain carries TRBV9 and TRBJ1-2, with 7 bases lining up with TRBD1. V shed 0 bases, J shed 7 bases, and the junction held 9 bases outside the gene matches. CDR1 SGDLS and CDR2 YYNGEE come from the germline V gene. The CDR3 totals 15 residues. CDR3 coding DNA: TGTGCCAGCAGCGTAGAGGGGGACAGACCCCTTGGCTACACCTTC. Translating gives CASSVEGDRPLGYTF.

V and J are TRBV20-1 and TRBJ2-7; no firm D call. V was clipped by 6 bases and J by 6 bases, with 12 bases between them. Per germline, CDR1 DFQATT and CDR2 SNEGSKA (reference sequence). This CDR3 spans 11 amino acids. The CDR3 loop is CSAALGGEQYV. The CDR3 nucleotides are TGCAGTGCCGCCCTCGGTGGCGAGCAGTACGTC.

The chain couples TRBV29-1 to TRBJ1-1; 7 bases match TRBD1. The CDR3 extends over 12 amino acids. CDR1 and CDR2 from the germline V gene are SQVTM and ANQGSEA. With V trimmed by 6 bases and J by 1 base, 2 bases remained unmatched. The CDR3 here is CSVTGRNTEAFF. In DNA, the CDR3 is TGCAGCGTGACAGGGAGGAACACTGAAGCTTTCTTT.

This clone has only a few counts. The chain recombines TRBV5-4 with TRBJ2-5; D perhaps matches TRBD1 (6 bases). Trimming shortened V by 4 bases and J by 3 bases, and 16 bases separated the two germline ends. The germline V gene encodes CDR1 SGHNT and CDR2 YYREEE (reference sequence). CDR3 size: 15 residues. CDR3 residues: CASSASTGTKETQYF. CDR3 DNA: TGTGCCAGCAGCGCGTCGACAGGCACCAAAGAGACCCAGTACTTC. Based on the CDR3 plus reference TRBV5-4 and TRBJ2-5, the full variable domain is ETGVTQSPTHLIKTRGQQVTLRCSSQSGHNTVSWYQQALGQGPQFIFQYYREEENGRGNFPPRFSGLQFPNYSSELNVNALELDDSALYLCASSASTGTKETQYFGPGTRLLVL.

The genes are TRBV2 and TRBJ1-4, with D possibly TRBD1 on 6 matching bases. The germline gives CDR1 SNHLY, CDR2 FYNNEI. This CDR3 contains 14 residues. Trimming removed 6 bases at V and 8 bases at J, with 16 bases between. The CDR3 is CASRVTGIREKLFF. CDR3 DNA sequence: TGTGCCAGCAGGGTGACAGGTATAAGGGAAAAACTGTTTTTT. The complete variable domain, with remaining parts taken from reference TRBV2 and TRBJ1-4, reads EPEVTQTPSHQVTQMGQEVILRCVPISNHLYFYWYRQILGQKVEFLVSFYNNEISEKSEIFDDQFSVERPDGSNFTLKIRSTKLEDSAMYFCASRVTGIREKLFFGSGTQLSVL.

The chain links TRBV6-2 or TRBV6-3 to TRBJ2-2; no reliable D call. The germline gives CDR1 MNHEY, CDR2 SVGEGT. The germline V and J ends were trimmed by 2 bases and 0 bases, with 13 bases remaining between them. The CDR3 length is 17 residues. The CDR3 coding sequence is TGTGCCAGCAGTTACCCCCCCCTTCAGTCGAACACCGGGGAGCTGTTTTTT. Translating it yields CASSYPPLQSNTGELFF.

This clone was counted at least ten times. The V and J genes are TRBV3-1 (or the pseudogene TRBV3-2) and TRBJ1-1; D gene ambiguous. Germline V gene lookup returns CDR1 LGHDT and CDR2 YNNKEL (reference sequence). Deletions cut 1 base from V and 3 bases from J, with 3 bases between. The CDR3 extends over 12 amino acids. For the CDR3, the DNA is TGTGCCAGCAGCCAAGCGGACACTGAAGCTTTCTTT. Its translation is CASSQADTEAFF.

The CDR3 DNA reads TGTGCCAGTAGTATCCCCAGGGATAGCGGCTATGGCTACACCTTC. It encodes CASSIPRDSGYGYTF. The V and J genes are TRBV19 and TRBJ1-2, with D maybe TRBD1 (5 bases). Trimming left V 3 bases short and J 4 bases short, with 15 bases between. This CDR3 comprises 15 residues. CDR1 is LNHDA, CDR2 SQIVND, per germline (reference sequence).

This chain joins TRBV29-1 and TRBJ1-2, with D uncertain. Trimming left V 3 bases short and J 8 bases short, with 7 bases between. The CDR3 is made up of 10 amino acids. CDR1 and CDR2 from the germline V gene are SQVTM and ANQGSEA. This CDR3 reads CSVDTRGYTF. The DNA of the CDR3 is TGCAGCGTTGATACCAGGGGCTACACCTTC. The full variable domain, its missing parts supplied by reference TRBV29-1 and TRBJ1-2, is SAVISQKPSRDICQRGTSLTIQCQVDSQVTMMFWYRQQPGQSLTLIATANQGSEATYESGFVIDKFPISRPNLTFSTLTVSNMSPEDSSIYLCSVDTRGYTFGSGTRLTVV.

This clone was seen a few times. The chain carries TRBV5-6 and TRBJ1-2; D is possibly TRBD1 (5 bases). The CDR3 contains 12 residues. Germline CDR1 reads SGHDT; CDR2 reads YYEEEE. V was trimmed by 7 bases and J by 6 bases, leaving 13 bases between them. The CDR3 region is CASSREVHGYTF. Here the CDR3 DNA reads TGTGCCAGCTCCAGGGAAGTCCATGGCTACACCTTC.

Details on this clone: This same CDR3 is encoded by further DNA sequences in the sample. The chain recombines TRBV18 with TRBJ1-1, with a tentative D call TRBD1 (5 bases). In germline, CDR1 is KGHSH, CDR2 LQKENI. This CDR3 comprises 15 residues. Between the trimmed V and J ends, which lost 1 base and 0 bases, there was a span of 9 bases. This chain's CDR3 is CASSPLDSMNTEAFF. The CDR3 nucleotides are TGTGCCAGCTCACCACTTGACAGCATGAACACTGAAGCTTTCTTT.

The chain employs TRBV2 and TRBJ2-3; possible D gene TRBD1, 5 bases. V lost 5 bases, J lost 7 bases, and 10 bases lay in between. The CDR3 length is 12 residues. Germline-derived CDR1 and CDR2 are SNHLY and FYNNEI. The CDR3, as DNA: TGTGCCAGCAGTCAAGGACAAAATACGCAGTATTTT. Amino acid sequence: CASSQGQNTQYF.

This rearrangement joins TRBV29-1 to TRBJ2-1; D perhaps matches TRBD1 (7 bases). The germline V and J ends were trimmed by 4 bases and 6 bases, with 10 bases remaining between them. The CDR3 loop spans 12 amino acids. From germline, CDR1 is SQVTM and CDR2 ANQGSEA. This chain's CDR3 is CSVAEGANEQFF. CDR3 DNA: TGCAGCGTTGCGGAGGGGGCCAATGAGCAGTTCTTC.

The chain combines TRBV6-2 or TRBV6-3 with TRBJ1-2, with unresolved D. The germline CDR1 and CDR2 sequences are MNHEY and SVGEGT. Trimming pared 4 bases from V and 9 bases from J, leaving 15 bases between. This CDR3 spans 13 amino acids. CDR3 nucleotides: TGTGCCAGCAGTTTCGCGACCGGGTCCCGCTACACCTTC. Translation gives CASSFATGSRYTF.

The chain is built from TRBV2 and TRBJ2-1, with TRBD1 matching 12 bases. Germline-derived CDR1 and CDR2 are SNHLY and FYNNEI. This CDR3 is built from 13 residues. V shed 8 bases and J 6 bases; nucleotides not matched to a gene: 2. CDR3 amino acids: CASRDRGPNEQFF. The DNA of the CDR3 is TGTGCCAGCCGGGACAGGGGGCCCAATGAGCAGTTCTTC.

CDR3 protein: CASSQDRSGGSNTGELFF. The CDR3 DNA sequence: TGCGCCAGCAGCCAAGATCGTAGCGGGGGGTCGAACACCGGGGAGCTGTTTTTT. The genes are TRBV4-3 and TRBJ2-2; 10 nucleotides line up with TRBD2. CDR1 and CDR2 (germline): LGHNA, YSLEER. V dropped 0 bases and J dropped 0; count of bases not matched to a gene: 4. The CDR3 length is 18 residues.

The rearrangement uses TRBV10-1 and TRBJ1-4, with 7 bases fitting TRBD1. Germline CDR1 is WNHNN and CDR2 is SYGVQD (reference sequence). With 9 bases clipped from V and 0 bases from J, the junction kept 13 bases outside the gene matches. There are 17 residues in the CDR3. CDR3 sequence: CARSTGERGATNEKLFF. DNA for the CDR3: TGCGCCAGATCCACAGGGGAGAGAGGGGCAACTAATGAAAAACTGTTTTTT.